This T cell receptor (beta chain) was identified in a study of CD8 T cells in ankylosing spondylitis. General study findings and limits: Reactive arthritis synovial fluid and blood previously showed some of these motif variants. Matched ankylosing spondylitis synovial fluid reportedly showed significant enrichment of disease-linked clones. A TCR beta motif of fewer than 10 highly homologous variants seemed to mark ankylosing spondylitis blood.

The CDR3 totals 16 residues. The J segment lost 4 bases and the V segment lost 1 base, leaving 7 bases of the junction unmatched. Germline V gene data show CDR1 as SGHTA and CDR2 as FQGNSA. Quantitative 5'-RACE was performed with molecular barcodes, and it yielded the TCR beta libraries. TCRdb reanalysed the 5' RACE reads using MiXCR and keeps one entry per CDR3 protein. The sample lists almost 400,000 distinct CDR3 sequences; 20% to 25% were seen once. This clonotype was picked up a small number of times. Its antigen remains unidentified. The receptor comes from a male donor with ankylosing spondylitis. The chain joins TRBV7-2 to TRBJ1-3; 7 positions agree with TRBD1. Sequenced sample: blood, either unsorted or a sorted T cell fraction (not recorded which). CDR3: CASSLVGGVGGNTIYF. The DNA of the CDR3 is TGTGCCAGCAGCTTAGTAGGGGGCGTCGGCGGAAACACCATATATTTT.